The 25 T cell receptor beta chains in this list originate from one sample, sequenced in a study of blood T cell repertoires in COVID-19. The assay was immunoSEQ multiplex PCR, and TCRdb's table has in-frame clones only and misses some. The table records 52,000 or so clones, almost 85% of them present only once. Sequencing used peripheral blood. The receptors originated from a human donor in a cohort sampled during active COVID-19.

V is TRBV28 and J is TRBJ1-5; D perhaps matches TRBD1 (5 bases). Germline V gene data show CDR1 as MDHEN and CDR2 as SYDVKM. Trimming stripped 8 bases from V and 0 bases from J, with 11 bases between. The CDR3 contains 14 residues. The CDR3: CASYRTSSNQPQHF. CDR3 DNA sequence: TGTGCCAGCTACAGGACCAGTAGCAATCAGCCCCAGCATTTT.

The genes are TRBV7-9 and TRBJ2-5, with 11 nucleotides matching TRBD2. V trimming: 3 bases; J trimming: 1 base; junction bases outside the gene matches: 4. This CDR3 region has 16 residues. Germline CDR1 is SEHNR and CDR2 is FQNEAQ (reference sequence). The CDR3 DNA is TGTGCCAGCAGCTTCCCCGGGACTAGCGGCCAAGAGACCCAGTACTTC. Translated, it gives CASSFPGTSGQETQYF. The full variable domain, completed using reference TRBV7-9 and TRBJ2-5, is DTGVSQNPRHKITKRGQNVTFRCDPISEHNRLYWYRQTLGQGPEFLTYFQNEAQLEKSRLLSDRFSAERPKGSFSTLEIQRTEQGDSAMYLCASSFPGTSGQETQYFGPGTRLLVL.

In DNA form, the CDR3 reads TGTGCCAGCAGCGGGACGGGACTAGTAACCGAGCAGTACTTC. Amino acids: CASSGTGLVTEQYF. The rearrangement joins TRBV2 to TRBJ2-7; 8 nucleotides align to TRBD2. V lost 6 bases to trimming and J lost 6 bases; unmatched junction nucleotides: 10. Germline V gene lookup returns CDR1 SNHLY and CDR2 FYNNEI. This CDR3 comprises 14 residues.

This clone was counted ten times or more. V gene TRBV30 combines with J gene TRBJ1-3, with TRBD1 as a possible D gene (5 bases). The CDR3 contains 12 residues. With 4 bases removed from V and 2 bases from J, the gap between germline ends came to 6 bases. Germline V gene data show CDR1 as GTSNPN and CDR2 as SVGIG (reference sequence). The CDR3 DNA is TGTGCCTGGAAACAGGCTGGAAACACCATATATTTT. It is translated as CAWKQAGNTIYF. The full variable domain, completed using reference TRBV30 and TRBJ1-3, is SQTIHQWPATLVQPVGSPLSLECTVEGTSNPNLYWYRQAAGRGLQLLFYSVGIGQISSEVPQNLSASRPQDRQFILSSKKLLLSDSGFYLCAWKQAGNTIYFGEGSWLTVV.

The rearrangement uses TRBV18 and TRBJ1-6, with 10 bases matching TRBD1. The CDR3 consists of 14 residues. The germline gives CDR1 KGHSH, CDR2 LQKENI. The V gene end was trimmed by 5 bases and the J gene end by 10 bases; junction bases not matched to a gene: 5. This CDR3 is CASSSGTGDSPLHF. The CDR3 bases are TGTGCCAGCTCATCCGGGACAGGGGACTCACCCCTCCACTTT. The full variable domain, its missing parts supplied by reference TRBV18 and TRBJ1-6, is NAGVMQNPRHLVRRRGQEARLRCSPMKGHSHVYWYRQLPEEGLKFMVYLQKENIIDESGMPKERFSAEFPKEGPSILRIQQVVRGDSAAYFCASSSGTGDSPLHFGNGTRLTVT.

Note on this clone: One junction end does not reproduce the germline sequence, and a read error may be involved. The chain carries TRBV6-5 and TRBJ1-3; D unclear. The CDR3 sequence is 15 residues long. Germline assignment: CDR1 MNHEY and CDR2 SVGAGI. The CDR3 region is CASSDSAYSGNTIYF. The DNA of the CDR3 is TGTGCCAGCAGTGACTCTGCCTACTCTGGAAACACCATATATTTT.

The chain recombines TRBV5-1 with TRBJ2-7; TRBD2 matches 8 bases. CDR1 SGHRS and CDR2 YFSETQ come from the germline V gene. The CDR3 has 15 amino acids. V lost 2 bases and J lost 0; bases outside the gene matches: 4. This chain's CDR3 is CASSFLTSGSYEQYF. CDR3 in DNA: TGCGCCAGCAGCTTTTTAACTAGCGGCTCCTACGAGCAGTACTTC.

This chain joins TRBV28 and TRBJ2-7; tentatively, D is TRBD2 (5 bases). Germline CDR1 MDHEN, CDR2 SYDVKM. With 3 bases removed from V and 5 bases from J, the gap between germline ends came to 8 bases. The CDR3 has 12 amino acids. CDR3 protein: CASSLVGDEQYF. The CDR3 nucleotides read TGTGCCAGCAGTTTGGTGGGAGACGAGCAGTACTTC.

CDR3 in DNA: TGTGCCAGCAGCCAAGGGTCCAGACTCTCCTACGAGCAGTACTTC. Protein product: CASSQGSRLSYEQYF. This chain connects TRBV3-1 (or the pseudogene TRBV3-2) to TRBJ2-7; unclear D gene. This CDR3 comprises 15 residues. Germline CDR1 is LGHDT and CDR2 is YNNKEL (reference sequence). Trimming cost V 1 base and J 0 bases, with 10 bases left between them.

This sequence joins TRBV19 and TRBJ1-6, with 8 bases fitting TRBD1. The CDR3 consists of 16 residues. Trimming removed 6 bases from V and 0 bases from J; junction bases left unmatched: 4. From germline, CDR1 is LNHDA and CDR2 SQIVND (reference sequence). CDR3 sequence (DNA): TGTGCCAGTAGGAGGGACAGGAGCTCCTATAATTCACCCCTCCACTTT. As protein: CASRRDRSSYNSPLHF.

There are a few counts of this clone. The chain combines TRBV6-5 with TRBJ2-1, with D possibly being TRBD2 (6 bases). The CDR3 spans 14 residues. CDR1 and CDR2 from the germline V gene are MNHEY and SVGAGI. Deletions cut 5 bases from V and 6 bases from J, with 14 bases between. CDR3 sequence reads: CASSPGTGVNEQFF. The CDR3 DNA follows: TGTGCCAGCAGTCCCGGGACTGGGGTCAATGAGCAGTTCTTC.

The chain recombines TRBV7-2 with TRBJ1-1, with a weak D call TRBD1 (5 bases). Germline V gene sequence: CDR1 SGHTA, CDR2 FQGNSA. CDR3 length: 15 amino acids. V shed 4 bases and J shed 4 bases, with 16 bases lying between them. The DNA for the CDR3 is TGTGCCAGCAGCTCAACGGGGGGGAGGACCACTGAAGCTTTCTTT. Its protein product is CASSSTGGRTTEAFF.

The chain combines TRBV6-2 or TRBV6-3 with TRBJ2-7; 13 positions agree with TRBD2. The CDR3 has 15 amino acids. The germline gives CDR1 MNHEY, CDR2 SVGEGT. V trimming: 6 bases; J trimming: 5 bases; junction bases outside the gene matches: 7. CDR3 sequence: CASSRRTSGRDEQYF. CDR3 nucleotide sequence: TGTGCCAGCAGCCGAAGGACTAGCGGGAGAGACGAGCAGTACTTC.

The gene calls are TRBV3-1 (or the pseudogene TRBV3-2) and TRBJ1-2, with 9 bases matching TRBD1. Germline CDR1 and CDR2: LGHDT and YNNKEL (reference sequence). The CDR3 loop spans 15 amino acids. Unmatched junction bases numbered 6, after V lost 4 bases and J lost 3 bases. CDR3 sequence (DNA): TGTGCCAGCAGCCTACAGGGGGCTCAGGACTATGGCTACACCTTC. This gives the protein CASSLQGAQDYGYTF.

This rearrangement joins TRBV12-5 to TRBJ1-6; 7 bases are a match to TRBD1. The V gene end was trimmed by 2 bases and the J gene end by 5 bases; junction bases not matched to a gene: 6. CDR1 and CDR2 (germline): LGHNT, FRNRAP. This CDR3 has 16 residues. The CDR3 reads CASGLFRGTDNSPLHF. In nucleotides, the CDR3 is TGTGCTAGTGGTTTGTTTAGGGGGACAGATAATTCACCCCTCCACTTT.

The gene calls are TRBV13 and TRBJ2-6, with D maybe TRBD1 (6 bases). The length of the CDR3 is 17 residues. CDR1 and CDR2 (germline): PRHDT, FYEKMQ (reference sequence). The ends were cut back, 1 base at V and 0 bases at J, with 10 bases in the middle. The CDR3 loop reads CASSLAGDPSGANVLTF. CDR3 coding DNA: TGTGCCAGCAGCTTAGCAGGGGACCCCTCTGGGGCCAACGTCCTGACTTTC. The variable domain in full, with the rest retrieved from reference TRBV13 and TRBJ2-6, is AAGVIQSPRHLIKEKRETATLKCYPIPRHDTVYWYQQGPGQDPQFLISFYEKMQSDKGSIPDRFSAQQFSDYHSELNMSSLELGDSALYFCASSLAGDPSGANVLTFGAGSRLTVL.

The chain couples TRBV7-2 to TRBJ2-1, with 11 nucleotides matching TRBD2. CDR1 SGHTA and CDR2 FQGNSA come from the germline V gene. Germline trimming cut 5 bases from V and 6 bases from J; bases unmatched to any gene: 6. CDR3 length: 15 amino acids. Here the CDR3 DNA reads TGTGCCAGCAGCCTTAGCGGGGGGGCCGCCAATGAGCAGTTCTTC. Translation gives CASSLSGGAANEQFF.

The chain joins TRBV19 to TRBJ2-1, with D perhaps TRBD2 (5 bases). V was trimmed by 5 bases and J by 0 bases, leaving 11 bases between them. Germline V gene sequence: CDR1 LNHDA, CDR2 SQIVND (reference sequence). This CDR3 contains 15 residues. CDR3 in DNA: TGTGCCAGTAGTTCGCGGGTTTCCTCCTACAATGAGCAGTTCTTC. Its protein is CASSSRVSSYNEQFF.

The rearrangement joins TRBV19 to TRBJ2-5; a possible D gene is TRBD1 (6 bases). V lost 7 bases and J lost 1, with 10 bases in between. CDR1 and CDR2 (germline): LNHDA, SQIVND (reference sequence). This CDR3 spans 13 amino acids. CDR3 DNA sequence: TGTGCCAGTAACCGCAGGGGCCAAGAGACCCAGTACTTC. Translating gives CASNRRGQETQYF.

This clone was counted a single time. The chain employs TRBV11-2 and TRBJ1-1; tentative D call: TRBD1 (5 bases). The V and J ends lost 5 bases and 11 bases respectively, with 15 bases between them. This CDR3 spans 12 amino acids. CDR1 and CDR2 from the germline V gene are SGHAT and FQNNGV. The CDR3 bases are TGTGCCAGCAGCCCCCCCCGGGGGGAGGCTTTCTTT. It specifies CASSPPRGEAFF. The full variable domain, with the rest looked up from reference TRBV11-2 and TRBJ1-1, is EAGVAQSPRYKIIEKRQSVAFWCNPISGHATLYWYQQILGQGPKLLIQFQNNGVVDDSQLPKDRFSAERLKGVDSTLKIQPAKLEDSAVYLCASSPPRGEAFFGQGTRLTVV.

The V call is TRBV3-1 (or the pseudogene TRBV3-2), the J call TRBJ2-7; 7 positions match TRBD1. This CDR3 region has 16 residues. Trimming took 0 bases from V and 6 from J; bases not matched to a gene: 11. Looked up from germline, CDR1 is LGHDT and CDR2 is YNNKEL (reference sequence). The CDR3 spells CASSQDWVRGGVEQYF. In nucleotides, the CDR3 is TGTGCCAGCAGCCAAGACTGGGTGAGAGGGGGCGTCGAGCAGTACTTC.

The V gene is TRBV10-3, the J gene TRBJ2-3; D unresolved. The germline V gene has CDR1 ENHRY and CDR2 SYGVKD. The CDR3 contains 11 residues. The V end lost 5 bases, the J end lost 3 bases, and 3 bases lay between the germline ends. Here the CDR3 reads CAISSTDTQYF. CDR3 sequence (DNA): TGTGCCATCAGTTCAACAGATACGCAGTATTTT.

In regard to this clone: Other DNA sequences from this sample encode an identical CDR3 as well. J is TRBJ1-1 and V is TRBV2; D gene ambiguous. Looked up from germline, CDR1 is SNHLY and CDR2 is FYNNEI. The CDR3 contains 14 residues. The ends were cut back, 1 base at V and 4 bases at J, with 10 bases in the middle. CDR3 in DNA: TGTGCCAGCAGTGAAGTGACGGGTGGCACTGAAGCTTTCTTT. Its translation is CASSEVTGGTEAFF.

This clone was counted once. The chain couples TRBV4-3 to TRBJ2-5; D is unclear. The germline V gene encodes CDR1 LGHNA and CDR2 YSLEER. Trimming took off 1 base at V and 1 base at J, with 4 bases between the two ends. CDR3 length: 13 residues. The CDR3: CASSQGAQETQYF. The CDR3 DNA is TGCGCCAGCAGCCAAGGGGCCCAAGAGACCCAGTACTTC.

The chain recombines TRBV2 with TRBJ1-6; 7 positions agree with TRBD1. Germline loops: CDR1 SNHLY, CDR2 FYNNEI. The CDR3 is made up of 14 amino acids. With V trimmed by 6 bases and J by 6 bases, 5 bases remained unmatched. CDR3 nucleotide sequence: TGTGCCAGCAGCCGGGGACAGATTAATTCACCCCTCCACTTT. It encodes CASSRGQINSPLHF.